Included here is one T cell receptor beta chain sequence, with context. The CDR3 is 14 amino acids. In germline, CDR1 is DFQATT, CDR2 SNEGSKA (reference sequence). The germline V and J ends were trimmed by 2 bases and 0 bases, with 8 bases remaining between them. The entry originates in a study of T-cell memory formation after mild COVID-19. Amplification by 5'RACE using constant-segment primers produced TCR alpha and TCR beta cDNA libraries that carried sample barcodes and UMIs. TCRdb fed the 5' RACE reads into MiXCR, producing one record per CDR3 protein. Of roughly 130,000 distinct CDR3 sequences detected, about 6% appear once; the ten largest clones hold approximately 2%.

The sequencing input was PBMCs or a T cell subset sorted from them (not recorded which). The chain has TRBV20-1 and TRBJ2-1; perhaps TRBD1 as D (5 bases). The clonotype was recovered from an adult woman who had mild COVID-19 (a few samples of this study predate the infection). Cell type and time point are not known. The CDR3 loop reads CSARQGNSYNEQFF. CDR3 bases: TGCAGTGCTAGACAGGGTAACTCCTACAATGAGCAGTTCTTC.